A single sample gave rise to the 23 T cell receptor beta chains below, sequenced in a study of T cell responses to AZD1222 COVID-19 vaccine. Profiled with immunoSEQ multiplex PCR; TCRdb holds only in-frame clones, not every one. The sample yields about 130,000 clones, around 94% seen once. Sequencing used peripheral blood, obtained on day 0 of AZD1222 vaccination. Receptor source: an adult in good health.

The chain is built from TRBV28 and TRBJ1-6; 9 bases agree with TRBD1. V trimming: 5 bases; J trimming: 0 bases; junction bases outside the gene matches: 11. Per germline, CDR1 MDHEN and CDR2 SYDVKM. The CDR3 is 19 amino acids. Here the CDR3 reads CASSPTGGWDSSYNSPLHF. DNA for the CDR3: TGTGCCAGCAGTCCAACAGGGGGCTGGGACAGCTCCTATAATTCACCCCTCCACTTT.

This chain links TRBV7-9 with TRBJ1-2, with D maybe TRBD1 (6 bases). The CDR3 has 12 amino acids. CDR1 SEHNR and CDR2 FQNEAQ come from the germline V gene (reference sequence). Trimming cost V 5 bases and J 6 bases, with 10 bases left between them. The CDR3 DNA reads as TGTGCCAGCAGCGTTAACAGGGATGGCTACACCTTC. Translated: CASSVNRDGYTF.

The gene calls are TRBV7-2 and TRBJ2-1, with D uncertain. There are 15 residues in the CDR3. The V end was cut by 3 bases, the J end by 0 bases, with 9 bases between. Germline V lookup: CDR1 SGHTA, CDR2 FQGNSA. CDR3 nucleotides: TGTGCCAGCAGCTTCCCATCACTCTCCTACAATGAGCAGTTCTTC. This encodes CASSFPSLSYNEQFF.

The chain uses TRBV5-4 and TRBJ2-1; D may correspond to TRBD1 or TRBD2 (6 bases each). Germline V gene data show CDR1 as SGHNT and CDR2 as YYREEE (reference sequence). V lost 6 bases, J lost 4 bases, and 17 bases lay in between. The CDR3 spans 15 residues. CDR3 sequence (DNA): TGTGCCAGCATCCTGGACAGCGGAGGGTACAATGAGCAGTTCTTC. It codes for CASILDSGGYNEQFF.

This clone was counted once. CDR3 sequence: CASSLEGGTEAFF. The CDR3 nucleotides are TGTGCCAGCAGCTTAGAGGGGGGCACTGAAGCTTTCTTT. The gene calls are TRBV7-9 and TRBJ1-1, with a possible D match to TRBD1 (6 bases). V lost 1 base and J 4 bases, leaving 7 bases between the germline ends. Germline V gene data show CDR1 as SEHNR and CDR2 as FQNEAQ (reference sequence). The CDR3 runs to 13 residues.

This chain links TRBV15 with TRBJ2-1; the D call may be TRBD1 or TRBD2 (5 bases each). The V end lost 0 bases, the J end lost 0 bases, and 18 bases lay between the germline ends. The CDR3 is 19 amino acids. CDR1 LNHNV and CDR2 YYDKDF come from the germline V gene (reference sequence). For the CDR3, the DNA is TGTGCCACCAGCAGAGACCAAGGTGGGGGAGCGAGCTCCTACAATGAGCAGTTCTTC. Protein sequence: CATSRDQGGGASSYNEQFF.

The chain uses TRBV11-3 and TRBJ1-2, with a tentative D call TRBD1 (5 bases). V lost 0 bases, J lost 2 bases, and 7 bases lay in between. The CDR3 spans 14 residues. Germline CDR1 SGHNT, CDR2 YENEEA. The CDR3 DNA reads TGTGCCAGCAGCTTAGAGAGGGGAAACTATGGCTACACCTTC. Amino acid sequence: CASSLERGNYGYTF.

The V gene is TRBV19, the J gene TRBJ1-5; no reliable D call. This CDR3 is 17 amino acids long. Germline CDR1 LNHDA, CDR2 SQIVND (reference sequence). The germline V and J ends were trimmed by 4 bases and 5 bases, with 21 bases remaining between them. The CDR3 coding sequence is TGTGCCAGTAGTAGCACCCCCCCCGAGACTGCCTATCAGCCCCAGCATTTT. Its translation: CASSSTPPETAYQPQHF.

This chain links TRBV15 with TRBJ2-1; 11 nucleotides match TRBD2. Germline V lookup: CDR1 LNHNV, CDR2 YYDKDF (reference sequence). The V and J ends lost 5 bases and 2 bases, in that order; junction bases with no gene match: 8. The CDR3 sequence is 17 residues long. The CDR3 nucleotides are TGTGCCACCAGCGGCAGCGGGACTAGCGGAACCTACAATGAGCAGTTCTTC. Translation gives CATSGSGTSGTYNEQFF.

This chain connects TRBV27 to TRBJ1-2; no clear D. The ends were cut back, 0 bases at V and 4 bases at J, with 15 bases in the middle. CDR3 length equals 16 residues. Germline-derived CDR1 and CDR2 are MNHEY and SMNVEV (reference sequence). This CDR3 reads CASSLSSGDSRYGYTF. The CDR3 DNA follows: TGTGCCAGCAGTTTATCGAGCGGGGATTCTCGCTATGGCTACACCTTC.

The rearrangement links TRBV15 to TRBJ1-2; the D gene is possibly TRBD1 (5 bases). Trimming removed 2 bases from V and 10 bases from J, with 11 bases in between. This CDR3 contains 12 residues. Germline-derived CDR1 and CDR2 are LNHNV and YYDKDF (reference sequence). The CDR3 region is CATSRSGRNYTF. CDR3 sequence (DNA): TGTGCCACCAGCAGATCGGGACGGAACTACACCTTC.

This CDR3 is CASSPGANTEAFF. Written as DNA, the CDR3 is TGTGCCAGCTCACCGGGAGCGAACACTGAAGCTTTCTTT. V gene TRBV18 combines with J gene TRBJ1-1; D is undetermined. The germline V and J ends were trimmed by 3 bases and 1 base, with 6 bases remaining between them. The CDR3 runs to 13 residues. CDR1 and CDR2 from the germline V gene are KGHSH and LQKENI.

The chain has TRBV18 and TRBJ2-3; D gene unclear. The CDR3 is 16 amino acids. The germline gives CDR1 KGHSH, CDR2 LQKENI. V shed 2 bases and J shed 0 bases, with 12 bases lying between them. Written as DNA, the CDR3 is TGTGCCAGCTCACCAGCCGCAGGCATTAGCACAGATACGCAGTATTTT. Translation gives CASSPAAGISTDTQYF.

The chain recombines TRBV11-2 with TRBJ2-1, with 7 bases identical to TRBD2. CDR3 length equals 16 residues. In germline, CDR1 is SGHAT, CDR2 FQNNGV. V was clipped by 2 bases and J by 7 bases; unmatched bases: 11. The CDR3 here is CASSLSLWRERNEQFF. The CDR3 DNA reads as TGTGCCAGCAGCTTAAGTCTGTGGCGGGAGAGGAATGAGCAGTTCTTC.

The V call is TRBV30, the J call TRBJ2-5; D tentatively fits TRBD1 or TRBD2 (5 bases each). The CDR3 is 13 residues long. In germline, CDR1 is GTSNPN, CDR2 SVGIG (reference sequence). V was trimmed by 3 bases and J by 5 bases, leaving 13 bases between them. CDR3 sequence: CAWRGWGTETQYF. CDR3 DNA: TGTGCCTGGAGGGGCTGGGGGACGGAGACCCAGTACTTC.

The chain links TRBV18 to TRBJ2-3; D unclear. V was shortened by 5 bases and J by 0 bases, with 6 bases between the two germline ends. Germline CDR1 reads KGHSH; CDR2 reads LQKENI. The CDR3 loop spans 13 amino acids. This CDR3 reads CASSGSSTDTQYF. The CDR3 nucleotides read TGTGCCAGCTCAGGATCTAGCACAGATACGCAGTATTTT.

The table lists this clone with a count of one. The rearrangement joins TRBV19 to TRBJ2-4; possibly TRBD1 or TRBD2 for D (5 bases each). V was trimmed by 8 bases and J by 7 bases, leaving 15 bases between them. The length of the CDR3 is 13 residues. CDR1 and CDR2 (germline): LNHDA, SQIVND (reference sequence). The CDR3 loop reads CASARGSRNIQYF. DNA for the CDR3: TGTGCCAGTGCGAGGGGATCGAGGAACATTCAGTACTTC.

This chain uses TRBV9 with TRBJ1-3, with D perhaps TRBD1 (5 bases). Germline assignment: CDR1 SGDLS and CDR2 YYNGEE. The CDR3 is made up of 14 amino acids. V was shortened by 0 bases and J by 8 bases, with 12 bases between the two germline ends. This CDR3 is CASSVGQGRYTIYF. Written as DNA, the CDR3 is TGTGCCAGCAGCGTAGGGCAGGGAAGATACACCATATATTTT.

On this clone: Additional DNA sequences in this sample encode the identical CDR3. The chain joins TRBV7-9 to TRBJ2-5, with a weak D call TRBD2 (5 bases). Germline CDR1 SEHNR, CDR2 FQNEAQ (reference sequence). The CDR3 covers 14 residues. V shed 2 bases and J shed 2 bases, with 9 bases lying between them. CDR3 bases: TGTGCCAGCAGCTTACGGGGAGATCAAGAGACCCAGTACTTC. Translating gives CASSLRGDQETQYF.

A single count supports this clone. The rearrangement uses TRBV19 and TRBJ1-1, with a tentative D call TRBD1 (5 bases). Germline assignment: CDR1 LNHDA and CDR2 SQIVND (reference sequence). V was clipped by 7 bases and J by 0 bases, with 24 bases between them. The CDR3 is made up of 18 amino acids. In nucleotides, the CDR3 is TGTGCCAGTACCTGGGGGGGGTTATGGCAGCAAGTGAACACTGAAGCTTTCTTT. It specifies CASTWGGLWQQVNTEAFF.

The chain has TRBV27 and TRBJ2-2; D is possibly TRBD1 (7 bases). V lost 5 bases to trimming and J lost 4 bases, with 14 bases between them. This CDR3 has 15 residues. Germline lookup yields CDR1 MNHEY and CDR2 SMNVEV (reference sequence). The chain's CDR3 is CASSLRQGGTGELFF. The CDR3 nucleotides are TGTGCCAGCAGTCTCCGACAGGGAGGCACCGGGGAGCTGTTTTTT.

V is TRBV30 and J is TRBJ2-3, with TRBD2 matching over 12 bases. The CDR3 is made up of 16 amino acids. Unmatched junction bases numbered 9, after V lost 3 bases and J lost 5 bases. Per germline, CDR1 GTSNPN and CDR2 SVGIG (reference sequence). The CDR3 sequence is CAWSVGLAGWGDTQYF. The CDR3 nucleotides read TGTGCCTGGAGCGTAGGACTAGCGGGATGGGGAGATACGCAGTATTTT. Full variable domain (remainder filled in from reference TRBV30 and TRBJ2-3): SQTIHQWPATLVQPVGSPLSLECTVEGTSNPNLYWYRQAAGRGLQLLFYSVGIGQISSEVPQNLSASRPQDRQFILSSKKLLLSDSGFYLCAWSVGLAGWGDTQYFGPGTRLTVL.

This chain joins TRBV7-2 and TRBJ2-3; 13 positions match TRBD2. Germline V gene data show CDR1 as SGHTA and CDR2 as FQGNSA. The CDR3 runs to 16 residues. The ends lost 2 bases at V and 5 bases at J; junction bases unmatched: 4. For the CDR3, the DNA is TGTGCCAGCAGCTTAAGCACTAGCGGGAGGGGAGATACGCAGTATTTT. The encoded protein is CASSLSTSGRGDTQYF.